Sequencing of this TCR beta chain was carried out in a study of T-cell reconstitution after alpha-beta-depleted transplantation in children. Study-level points and caveats: Several hundred expanded graft clones reportedly were the source of alpha-beta T cells about two months after transplant.

Germline lookup yields CDR1 SQVTM and CDR2 ANQGSEA. V lost 3 bases to trimming and J lost 8 bases, with 16 bases between them. The CDR3 runs to 13 residues. This clonotype turned up a few times. Its antigen is as yet unknown. Molecular barcoding with unique molecular identifiers was used for the TCRbeta library. TCRdb itself ran the PCR reads through MiXCR, one entry per CDR3 protein. The sample contains roughly 570,000 distinct CDR3 sequences, 25% to 30% of which appear only once. This sequence was found in a boy in the first two years of life with Wiskott-Aldrich syndrome, due to receive a stem cell transplant. The V gene is TRBV29-1, the J gene TRBJ1-1; D is perhaps TRBD1 (6 bases). The sequencing here drew on PBMCs, taken before TCRalphabeta/CD19-depleted stem cell transplant. CDR3 DNA: TGCAGCGTTGATTTGGGGGGGCAGATCGAAGCTTTCTTT. Encoded protein: CSVDLGGQIEAFF.